This passage covers 9 T cell receptor beta chains from one sample sequenced in a study of T cell responses to AZD1222 COVID-19 vaccine. Assay: immunoSEQ multiplex PCR; the TCRdb copy retains only in-frame clones and omits some. The top ten hold approximately 4.3% of the sample, which has under 200,000 clones, approximately 88% seen once. The source was peripheral blood, collected 28 days after the second AZD1222 dose. These receptors all come from an adult who received the AZD1222 COVID-19 vaccine.

This rearrangement joins TRBV5-1 to TRBJ2-7; TRBD2 agrees at 8 bases. This CDR3 is built from 15 residues. J lost 2 bases, V lost 7 bases, and 11 bases had no gene match. Per the germline V gene, CDR1 is SGHRS and CDR2 is YFSETQ. DNA of the CDR3: TGCGCCAGCGCCTTTATTAGCGGGGAGCCCTACGAGCAGTACTTC. It encodes CASAFISGEPYEQYF.

This chain uses TRBV5-4 with TRBJ1-2; D not certain. The germline gives CDR1 SGHNT, CDR2 YYREEE (reference sequence). V was shortened by 5 bases and J by 1 base, with 15 bases between the two germline ends. The CDR3 spans 15 residues. The CDR3 nucleotides read TGTGCCAGCAGATCTGACACAAATTATAACTATGGCTACACCTTC. Protein product: CASRSDTNYNYGYTF.

This chain connects TRBV6-4 to TRBJ1-1; tentative D call: TRBD1 (5 bases). The V gene lost 3 bases and the J gene lost 4 bases, with 24 bases spanning the gap. Germline V gives CDR1 MRHNA, CDR2 SNTAGT. CDR3 size: 18 residues. CDR3 amino acids: CASSEYHIPGATLTEAFF. The CDR3 DNA is TGTGCCAGCAGTGAGTATCACATTCCCGGGGCAACCCTCACTGAAGCTTTCTTT.

For the CDR3, the DNA is TGTGCCAGCAGTTACACGAGGGGTGAAACCTACGAGCAGTACTTC. It codes for CASSYTRGETYEQYF. The rearrangement links TRBV6-5 to TRBJ2-7, with D possibly called TRBD1 or TRBD2 (5 bases each). The CDR3 spans 15 residues. The germline V gene has CDR1 MNHEY and CDR2 SVGAGI. V lost 2 bases, J lost 2 bases, and 13 bases lay in between.

V gene TRBV4-2 combines with J gene TRBJ1-5; tentative D call: TRBD1 (6 bases). The germline CDR1 and CDR2 sequences are LGHNA and YNFKEQ. There are 15 residues in the CDR3. Trimming stripped 0 bases from V and 4 bases from J, with 10 bases between. The chain's CDR3 is CASSQDRDTNQPQHF. The CDR3 DNA sequence: TGTGCCAGCAGCCAAGACCGGGACACGAATCAGCCCCAGCATTTT.

The V call is TRBV3-1 (or the pseudogene TRBV3-2), the J call TRBJ2-1; 8 positions agree with TRBD2. The CDR3 sequence is 16 residues long. Trimming at V came to 2 bases and at J to 9 bases, leaving 12 bases not matched to a gene. Per germline, CDR1 LGHDT and CDR2 YNNKEL (reference sequence). The CDR3 protein is CASSQRPGLGPGEQFF. The DNA for the CDR3 is TGTGCCAGCAGCCAACGACCGGGACTAGGCCCCGGTGAGCAGTTCTTC.

This clone was observed a few times. The chain has TRBV6-2 or TRBV6-3 and TRBJ2-7; 8 nucleotides agree with TRBD2. Trimming cost V 6 bases and J 1 base; bases outside gene matches: 8. Germline V CDR1 and CDR2: MNHEY, SVGEGT. The CDR3 loop spans 15 amino acids. The CDR3 nucleotides read TGTGCCAGCAGCCCCGGGAGGGGTGGATCCTACGAGCAGTACTTC. It specifies CASSPGRGGSYEQYF.

The V gene is TRBV9, the J gene TRBJ2-3; perhaps TRBD2 as D (5 bases). Between the trimmed V and J ends, which lost 2 bases and 6 bases, there was a span of 13 bases. Germline-derived CDR1 and CDR2 are SGDLS and YYNGEE. The CDR3 is 14 residues long. The CDR3 region has the DNA TGTGCCAGCAGCGTTAGAGGAGGTTGGGATACGCAGTATTTT. This translates into CASSVRGGWDTQYF.

The chain joins TRBV7-2 to TRBJ2-2; TRBD2 matches at 9 bases. This CDR3 has 16 residues. Germline-derived CDR1 and CDR2 are SGHTA and FQGNSA. After removal of 8 bases from V and 6 bases from J, the junction contained 13 bases not matched to a gene. CDR3 bases: TGTGCCAGCGGAACACCGGGACTAGCTAGGCCCGGGGAGCTGTTTTTT. This gives the protein CASGTPGLARPGELFF.